A selection of T cell receptor beta chains follows, all from one sample in a study of cytomegalovirus exposure and HLA in healthy donors. The table came from immunoSEQ multiplex PCR; TCRdb's copy has only in-frame clones and leaves some out. Among about 78,000 clones listed, 96% were seen once. The sequenced sample consisted of PBMCs. These receptors all stem from a young man in good health and CMV-seropositive. CDR3s include the opening cysteine and the closing phenylalanine or tryptophan. D genes are given only for firm matches. Rows may omit the clone size; those that give it use once, few, many or a size class.

NA TRBJ2-3 NA TRBV30 TGTGCCTGGAGTGTGCTGGAGTCTAGCACAGATACGCAGTATTTT CAWSVLESSTDTQYF
NA TRBJ2-7 once TRBV6-5 TGTGCCAGCAGTTACTCAGGCGACTACGAGCAGTACTTC CASSYSGDYEQYF
TRBD1 TRBJ1-2 NA TRBV19 TGTGCCAGTAGTATAGGAGGGACAGGGAGGAACTATGGCTACACCTTC CASSIGGTGRNYGYTF
NA TRBJ1-2 NA TRBV5-1 TGCGCCAGCAGTCACAGTAACTATGGCTACACCTTC CASSHSNYGYTF
NA TRBJ1-3 once TRBV7-2 TGTGCCAGCAGCTTGGGCCTGATCTCTGGAAACACCATATATTTT CASSLGLISGNTIYF
TRBD1 TRBJ1-5 once TRBV2 TGTGCCAGCAGGGCAGACAGGGGTAGCAATCAGCCCCAGCATTTT CASRADRGSNQPQHF
TRBD2 TRBJ2-2 NA TRBV7-9 TGTGCCAGCAGCTTTATCACTAGCGGGCGGACCGGGGAGCTGTTTTTT CASSFITSGRTGELFF
NA TRBJ1-1 NA TRBV15 TGTGCCACCAGCATCGGGGGGACTGAAGCTTTCTTT CATSIGGTEAFF
TRBD2 TRBJ2-1 NA TRBV5-1 TGCGCCAGCAGCGGTTCTAGCGGGAGGGCCCTCGATGAGCAGTTCTTC CASSGSSGRALDEQFF
TRBD1 TRBJ1-6 NA TRBV6-6 TGTGCCAGCAGTTTACAGGGGAATAATTCACCCCTCCACTTT CASSLQGNNSPLHF
NA TRBJ1-2 NA TRBV6-6 TGTGCCATCGCGGCGGGGGGGCTGAAGGGCTACACCTTC CAIAAGGLKGYTF
TRBD2 TRBJ2-7 NA TRBV30 TGTGCCTGGAGCGTGCGCATGTCTAGCGGTAGTAACGAGCAGTACTTC CAWSVRMSSGSNEQYF
NA TRBJ2-2 NA TRBV28 TGTGCCACCGAGCGGGTCCCCGGGGAGCTGTTTTTT CATERVPGELFF
TRBD1 TRBJ2-4 NA TRBV6-5 TGTGCCAGCACCGAGGGGGCAGGGAGAGGAAACATTCAGTACTTC CASTEGAGRGNIQYF
TRBD2 TRBJ2-3 NA TRBV27 TGTGCCAGCAGTCTACTAGGGGAGGGCCCAGATACGCAGTATTTT CASSLLGEGPDTQYF
NA TRBJ2-5 NA TRBV28 TGTGCCAGCAGTTTGCGGGGTGGGGCAGAGACCCAGTACTTC CASSLRGGAETQYF
NA TRBJ1-1 NA TRBV6-1 TGTGCCAGCAGGAGGGACGGAGGGATGAACACTGAAGCTTTCTTT CASRRDGGMNTEAFF
TRBD1 TRBJ1-1 NA TRBV7-9 TGTGCCAGCAGCATTGGACAGGCCGAAGCTTTCTTT CASSIGQAEAFF
TRBD2 TRBJ2-7 once TRBV29-1 TGCAGCGTTGAAACCGCGCGGGAGGACTCCTACGAGCAGTACTTC CSVETAREDSYEQYF
NA TRBJ2-7 NA TRBV14 TGTGCCAGCAGCCAAGATCCGGGTTCCTACGAGCAGTACTTC CASSQDPGSYEQYF
TRBD1 TRBJ2-3 NA TRBV7-3 TGTGCCAGCAGCCGGACAGGCGGTACGGATACGCAGTATTTT CASSRTGGTDTQYF
NA TRBJ1-2 NA TRBV7-9 TGTGCCAGCAGCTTAGGAAGGACAGCTAACTATGGCTACACCTTC CASSLGRTANYGYTF
TRBD2 TRBJ2-1 NA TRBV7-9 TGTGCCAGCAGCTTAGGAGAAGTGGGAGGGCCTTATGAGCAGTTCTTC CASSLGEVGGPYEQFF
TRBD1 TRBJ2-7 NA TRBV2 TGTGCCAGCCGAGGCACAGGGGGCTACGAGCAGTACTTC CASRGTGGYEQYF
TRBD1 TRBJ1-1 NA TRBV19 TGTGCCAGTAGTAACACAGGGGGCGAGTACGGTAAAGCTTTCTTT CASSNTGGEYGKAFF
NA TRBJ2-1 few TRBV11-2 TGTGCCAGCAGCTTAGAACCTCGGGGGTCTCGGGGGTTCTTC CASSLEPRGSRGFF
NA TRBJ1-3 NA TRBV5-1 TGCGCCAGCAGCTTGGAAGCAGGAAACACCATATATTTT CASSLEAGNTIYF
NA TRBJ2-1 NA TRBV5-6 TGTGCCAGCAGCTTGGCGACACAAGGCTACAATGAGCAGTTCTTC CASSLATQGYNEQFF
NA TRBJ1-2 NA TRBV4-2 TGTGCCAGCAGCCAAGAAAACAGGGTCCCTCATGGCTACACCTTC CASSQENRVPHGYTF
NA TRBJ2-7 NA TRBV6-5 TGTGCCAGCAGGTTAAACTACGAGCAGTACTTC CASRLNYEQYF
TRBD2 TRBJ2-5 NA TRBV6-1 TGTGCCAGCAGTGAAGGTAGCGGGACACAAGAGACCCAGTACTTC CASSEGSGTQETQYF
TRBD1 TRBJ2-7 NA TRBV27 TGTGCCAGCAGCAAAAGCAGGGGGAGAGCCTACGAGCAGTACTTC CASSKSRGRAYEQYF
TRBD1 TRBJ2-7 NA TRBV27 TGTGCCAGCAGTTTATCCCCCGGGACAGCATCCTACGAGCAGTACTTC CASSLSPGTASYEQYF
TRBD2 TRBJ2-3 NA TRBV27 TGTGCCAGCAGTTTAGAACGGACTAGCACCTATACAGATACGCAGTATTTT CASSLERTSTYTDTQYF
NA TRBJ1-1 NA TRBV19 TGTGCCAGTAGTATCCTCCGGGGGACTGAAGCTTTCTTT CASSILRGTEAFF
NA TRBJ1-5 few TRBV30 TGTGCCTGGAGTACTGGGCAGGGAAATCAGCCCCAGCATTTT CAWSTGQGNQPQHF
TRBD1 TRBJ1-1 NA TRBV5-1 TGCGCCAGCAGCTCGGGACAGCCAAACACTGAAGCTTTCTTT CASSSGQPNTEAFF
NA TRBJ1-1 NA TRBV5-1 TGCGCCAGCAGCCAAAGCGGACAGCCTGAAGCTTTCTTT CASSQSGQPEAFF
NA TRBJ2-3 NA TRBV4-1 TGCGCCAGCAGCCTCAGGGATTATGGGGCCACAGATACGCAGTATTTT CASSLRDYGATDTQYF
TRBD1 TRBJ2-7 NA TRBV6-5 TGTGCCAGCAGCCGACCGGGACAGGGCTCCTACGAGCAGTACTTC CASSRPGQGSYEQYF
NA TRBJ2-7 NA TRBV28 TGTGCCAGCAGCCCTCCCGGCGGCCGCATGTTGTACGAGCAGTACTTC CASSPPGGRMLYEQYF
NA TRBJ2-7 NA TRBV11-2 TGTGCCAGCAGCCCCGCAGGGGACGAGCAGTACTTC CASSPAGDEQYF
NA TRBJ2-7 NA TRBV30 TGTGCCTGGAGTAGGCAGGCCTACGAGCAGTACTTC CAWSRQAYEQYF
NA TRBJ1-3 NA TRBV19 TGTGCCAGTATTAACGGTGGAAACACCATATATTTT CASINGGNTIYF
NA TRBJ2-3 NA TRBV7-9 TGTGCCAGCAGCTTTTCTAGCACAGATACGCAGTATTTT CASSFSSTDTQYF
TRBD2 TRBJ2-1 NA TRBV27 TGTGCCAGCAGTACGACCGGGACTAGCAATGAGCAGTTCTTC CASSTTGTSNEQFF
TRBD2 TRBJ2-7 NA TRBV5-1 TGCGCCAGCAGCGAGGGACTAGCGAACCACGAGCAGTACTTC CASSEGLANHEQYF
TRBD1 TRBJ1-5 NA TRBV28 TGTGCCAGCAGTGGTCTGGGACAGGGGGCCGGTCAGCCCCAGCATTTT CASSGLGQGAGQPQHF
TRBD1 TRBJ1-1 NA TRBV28 TGTGCCAGCAGTTTACTCGGGACAGCTAGGGAAGCTTTCTTT CASSLLGTAREAFF
NA TRBJ2-3 NA TRBV6-1 TGTGCCAGCAGTGAACGGGGAGCGATTAGCACAGATACGCAGTATTTT CASSERGAISTDTQYF
NA TRBJ1-1 NA TRBV28 TGTGCCAGCGGACAACCCGACAGTAACACTGAAGCTTTCTTT CASGQPDSNTEAFF
TRBD1 TRBJ2-1 NA TRBV5-1 TGCGCCAGCAGCTTGGCGGCGGCGCGATTCGACAGGGGATTTATCGGCTATGAGCAGTTCTTC CASSLAAARFDRGFIGYEQFF
TRBD1 TRBJ2-7 NA TRBV29-1 TGCAGCGTTGAATCCGGGACAGCCTACGAGCAGTACTTC CSVESGTAYEQYF
NA TRBJ1-5 NA TRBV4-1 TGCGCCAGCAGCCAGATACAGGGACGGCCCCAGCATTTT CASSQIQGRPQHF
TRBD2 TRBJ2-7 NA TRBV7-6 TGTGCCAGCAGCCCCTCTAGCGGGAGCTCCTACGAGCAGTACTTC CASSPSSGSSYEQYF